This passage covers 21 T cell receptor beta chains from one sample sequenced in a study of PD-1 blockade in classical Hodgkin lymphoma. After autologous stem cell transplantation all patients relapsed, and prior brentuximab vedotin exposure differed between cohorts. The table came from immunoSEQ multiplex PCR; TCRdb's copy has only in-frame clones and leaves some out. The sample includes about 100,000 clones, around nine tenths of them seen just once. The sequences come from peripheral blood mononuclear cells (PBMCs), collected before the second cycle of nivolumab. The receptors shown here come from a human donor with classical Hodgkin lymphoma.

The chain combines TRBV11-3 with TRBJ2-5, with 10 bases matching TRBD1. The J call is uncertain, as TRBJ2-7 better fits the DNA end. Germline values: CDR1 SGHNT, CDR2 YENEEA. The CDR3 consists of 13 residues. The DNA of the CDR3 is TGTGCCAGCAGCCGCGGGACAGGGGACGAGCAGTACTTC. It specifies CASSRGTGDEQYF.

The chain joins TRBV5-6 to TRBJ2-5; 11 positions agree with TRBD2. Germline V gene lookup returns CDR1 SGHDT and CDR2 YYEEEE. Losses at the gene ends were 0 bases for V and 2 bases for J; bases not matched to a gene: 3. The CDR3 loop spans 16 amino acids. In nucleotides, the CDR3 is TGTGCCAGCAGCTTGGGACTAGCGGGGAGACAAGAGACCCAGTACTTC. Its protein product is CASSLGLAGRQETQYF.

V and J are TRBV7-9 and TRBJ2-7; D may be TRBD1 (6 bases). The V gene lost 5 bases and the J gene lost 1 base, with 9 bases spanning the gap. This CDR3 contains 13 residues. Germline lookup yields CDR1 SEHNR and CDR2 FQNEAQ (reference sequence). CDR3 coding DNA: TGTGCCAGCAGCGACACAGGGTCCTACGAGCAGTACTTC. Its translation: CASSDTGSYEQYF. The variable domain in full, completed from reference TRBV7-9 and TRBJ2-7, reads DTGVSQNPRHKITKRGQNVTFRCDPISEHNRLYWYRQTLGQGPEFLTYFQNEAQLEKSRLLSDRFSAERPKGSFSTLEIQRTEQGDSAMYLCASSDTGSYEQYFGPGTRLTVT.

The chain couples TRBV5-6 to TRBJ1-6, with a weak D call TRBD1 (5 bases). The V and J ends lost 2 bases and 10 bases respectively, with 13 bases between them. CDR1 is SGHDT, CDR2 YYEEEE, per germline. The CDR3 length is 14 residues. The CDR3 coding sequence is TGTGCCAGCAGCTTAACCCCTCGGGGCTCACCCCTCCACTTT. It encodes CASSLTPRGSPLHF. Filled out from reference TRBV5-6 and TRBJ1-6, the complete variable domain reads DAGVTQSPTHLIKTRGQQVTLRCSPKSGHDTVSWYQQALGQGPQFIFQYYEEEERQRGNFPDRFSGHQFPNYSSELNVNALLLGDSALYLCASSLTPRGSPLHFGNGTRLTVT.

The J gene is TRBJ2-2, the V gene TRBV9; D might be TRBD2 (6 bases). The CDR3 loop spans 16 amino acids. The V end was cut by 4 bases, the J end by 4 bases, with 17 bases between. Germline V gene data show CDR1 as SGDLS and CDR2 as YYNGEE. CDR3 amino acids: CASSSRDLGLTGELFF. Written as DNA, the CDR3 is TGTGCCAGCAGCAGCCGGGACTTGGGTCTCACCGGGGAGCTGTTTTTT.

This rearrangement joins TRBV18 to TRBJ2-1; TRBD1 agrees at 9 bases. Germline assignment: CDR1 KGHSH and CDR2 LQKENI. This CDR3 comprises 18 residues. Germline trimming cut 3 bases from V and 10 bases from J; bases unmatched to any gene: 19. CDR3 sequence (DNA): TGTGCCAGCTCACCGACTACAGCCGCCACAGGGGGCGGAAGCGAGCAGTTCTTC. Protein product: CASSPTTAATGGGSEQFF.

The chain uses TRBV19 and TRBJ1-6; TRBD1 matches 7 bases. V shed 7 bases, J shed 5 bases, and the junction held 5 bases outside the gene matches. Germline lookup yields CDR1 LNHDA and CDR2 SQIVND (reference sequence). The CDR3 length is 14 residues. CDR3 protein: CASNTGAHNSPLHF. CDR3 DNA sequence: TGTGCCAGTAATACAGGGGCTCATAATTCACCCCTCCACTTT.

The CDR3 loop reads CAWRPMEITDTQYF. CDR3 DNA: TGTGCCTGGAGACCGATGGAGATTACAGATACGCAGTATTTT. The J gene is TRBJ2-3, the V gene TRBV30; D ambiguous. There are 14 residues in the CDR3. V was pared by 3 bases and J by 3 bases, with 13 bases between. Germline assignment: CDR1 GTSNPN and CDR2 SVGIG (reference sequence).

This chain links TRBV19 with TRBJ2-7, with D possibly matching TRBD2 (5 bases). Deletions cut 7 bases from V and 1 base from J, with 11 bases between. The CDR3 covers 13 residues. Germline V lookup: CDR1 LNHDA, CDR2 SQIVND (reference sequence). DNA for the CDR3: TGTGCCAGTAAATCGGGGATATCCTACGAGCAGTACTTC. This codes for CASKSGISYEQYF.

The genes are TRBV29-1 and TRBJ2-1, with D perhaps TRBD2 (7 bases). The V gene lost 7 bases and the J gene lost 0 bases, with 16 bases spanning the gap. This CDR3 spans 15 amino acids. Germline V gene lookup returns CDR1 SQVTM and CDR2 ANQGSEA. The DNA of the CDR3 is TGCAGCGCCCCCCGGGGGGCTGGCTCCTACAATGAGCAGTTCTTC. Translated: CSAPRGAGSYNEQFF.

This clone was detected a few times. V is TRBV6-6 and J is TRBJ1-1; the match to TRBD1 covers 7 bases. Germline V gives CDR1 MNHNY, CDR2 SVGAGI (reference sequence). This CDR3 contains 16 residues. J was trimmed by 5 bases and V by 6 bases; bases with no gene match: 15. The CDR3 protein is CASSRYLQSGGTEAFF. The CDR3 bases are TGTGCCAGCAGCCGATACCTACAGTCAGGGGGTACTGAAGCTTTCTTT.

The chain recombines TRBV21-1 with TRBJ1-3; TRBD1 reflects the table's D call only, with no check against the DNA. TRBV21-1 is marked as a pseudogene. The CDR3 totals 15 residues. The CDR3 DNA reads TGTGCCAGCAGCGCCCGGGACAGGGAGGGAAACACCATATATTTT. Encoded protein: CASSARDREGNTIYF.

V usage is TRBV11-2 and J usage is TRBJ2-5, with a possible D match to TRBD1 (6 bases). Trimming shortened V by 5 bases and J by 4 bases, and 14 bases separated the two germline ends. This CDR3 is 14 amino acids long. Germline-derived CDR1 and CDR2 are SGHAT and FQNNGV. In DNA, the CDR3 is TGTGCCAGCAGCCTACAGGGTTTGTTAGAGACCCAGTACTTC. Translating it yields CASSLQGLLETQYF.

V gene TRBV7-9 combines with J gene TRBJ2-5, with 15 bases that match TRBD2. V lost 4 bases to trimming and J lost 5 bases; unmatched junction nucleotides: 5. The length of the CDR3 is 16 residues. The germline V gene encodes CDR1 SEHNR and CDR2 FQNEAQ (reference sequence). CDR3 nucleotides: TGTGCCAGCAGCTCGGGACTAGCGGGGGGAGTTGAGACCCAGTACTTC. It codes for CASSSGLAGGVETQYF.

J is TRBJ2-3 and V is TRBV7-8, with D perhaps being TRBD1 or TRBD2 (5 bases each). V gave up 8 bases and J gave up 7 bases, with 19 bases separating them. The CDR3 runs 14 residues. The germline gives CDR1 SGHVS, CDR2 FQNEAQ. CDR3 region: CASSLGDARNTQYF. The CDR3 DNA is TGTGCCAGCTCCCTCGGGGACGCCCGTAATACGCAGTATTTT. Full variable domain (outside the CDR3, taken from reference TRBV7-8 and TRBJ2-3): GAGVSQSPRYKVAKRGQDVALRCDPISGHVSLFWYQQALGQGPEFLTYFQNEAQLDKSGLPSDRFFAERPEGSVSTLKIQRTQQEDSAVYLCASSLGDARNTQYFGPGTRLTVL.

The gene calls are TRBV29-1 and TRBJ1-4, with a possible D match to TRBD1 (5 bases). CDR1 SQVTM and CDR2 ANQGSEA come from the germline V gene. This CDR3 is 12 amino acids long. Trimming shortened V by 4 bases and J by 10 bases, and 13 bases separated the two germline ends. The CDR3 DNA reads as TGCAGCGTTGCCAGGGAGGAGGGAAAACTGTTTTTT. Translated, it gives CSVAREEGKLFF.

This clone was counted only a few times. The same CDR3 is also encoded by other DNA sequences in this sample. The gene calls are TRBV7-8 and TRBJ1-6; D unclear. The germline V gene encodes CDR1 SGHVS and CDR2 FQNEAQ. V lost 3 bases, J lost 4 bases, and 7 bases lay in between. The CDR3 totals 14 residues. In DNA, the CDR3 is TGTGCCAGCAGCTTGGACGGATATAATTCACCCCTCCACTTT. Protein sequence: CASSLDGYNSPLHF.

This chain links TRBV13 with TRBJ2-3; TRBD2 matches 8 bases. The V and J ends lost 2 bases and 5 bases, in that order; junction bases with no gene match: 3. Per the germline V gene, CDR1 is PRHDT and CDR2 is FYEKMQ (reference sequence). The CDR3 is 14 amino acids. The CDR3 nucleotides are TGTGCCAGCAGCTTAAGCGGGGGTGGAGATACGCAGTATTTT. It yields the protein CASSLSGGGDTQYF.

V is TRBV6-5 and J is TRBJ1-2; D not resolved. The CDR3 runs to 13 residues. In germline, CDR1 is MNHEY, CDR2 SVGAGI. Trimming took 4 bases from V and 7 from J, leaving 13 bases between them. The CDR3 here is CASSWGNAGGYTF. The CDR3, as DNA: TGTGCCAGCAGTTGGGGTAACGCGGGTGGCTACACCTTC.

The chain combines TRBV7-9 with TRBJ1-4, with D perhaps TRBD1 (6 bases). CDR3 length: 15 amino acids. Germline loops: CDR1 SEHNR, CDR2 FQNEAQ (reference sequence). V lost 3 bases and J 8 bases, leaving 16 bases between the germline ends. CDR3 DNA sequence: TGTGCCAGCAGCTTTTCGGTGTTAGGGGGAGAAAAACTGTTTTTT. Residues: CASSFSVLGGEKLFF. The whole variable domain, remainder taken from reference TRBV7-9 and TRBJ1-4, is DTGVSQNPRHKITKRGQNVTFRCDPISEHNRLYWYRQTLGQGPEFLTYFQNEAQLEKSRLLSDRFSAERPKGSFSTLEIQRTEQGDSAMYLCASSFSVLGGEKLFFGSGTQLSVL.

This chain uses TRBV9 with TRBJ1-1, with D possibly matching TRBD1 (6 bases). This CDR3 comprises 14 residues. Trimming took 0 bases from V and 4 from J, leaving 10 bases between them. Per germline, CDR1 SGDLS and CDR2 YYNGEE. The CDR3 sequence is CASSVEGGSTEAFF. The CDR3 nucleotides read TGTGCCAGCAGCGTAGAGGGGGGCAGCACTGAAGCTTTCTTT.